Each of the 14 T cell receptor beta chains below was sequenced from the same sample in a study of shared clonotypes between healthy human individuals. Sequenced by immunoSEQ multiplex PCR; TCRdb stores in-frame clones only, minus some. The sample records more than 2 million clones, 85% to 95% being singletons. The sample consisted of naive CD4+ T cells sorted from blood. Subset: CD45RA+ positively selected. The receptors come from a man aged 18 to 30 in good health.

This clone was observed a single time. The rearrangement links TRBV6-1 to TRBJ1-1, with 7 bases that match TRBD1. Looked up from germline, CDR1 is MNHNS and CDR2 is SASEGT. The trim removed 4 bases at V and 4 bases at J, leaving 3 bases unmatched. This CDR3 has 13 amino acids. The CDR3 loop is CASSVYRGTEAFF. The CDR3, as DNA: TGTGCCAGCAGTGTTTACAGGGGCACTGAAGCTTTCTTT.

The chain employs TRBV13 and TRBJ2-7; possibly TRBD1 for D (5 bases). There are 13 residues in the CDR3. Deletions cut 7 bases from V and 6 bases from J, with 16 bases between. Germline V lookup: CDR1 PRHDT, CDR2 FYEKMQ (reference sequence). The CDR3 DNA follows: TGTGCCAGCAAAAGACCAGGGTACTCCGAGCAGTACTTC. It specifies CASKRPGYSEQYF.

The V call is TRBV10-1, the J call TRBJ1-1; D not resolved. This CDR3 spans 13 amino acids. Germline assignment: CDR1 WNHNN and CDR2 SYGVQD (reference sequence). V was cut by 7 bases and J by 2 bases, with 11 bases left in between. The CDR3 nucleotides are TGCGCCAGCACCACCAGGCGTAACACTGAAGCTTTCTTT. Translating it yields CASTTRRNTEAFF.

This rearrangement joins TRBV7-2 to TRBJ2-7; TRBD1 aligns across 8 bases. CDR1 SGHTA and CDR2 FQGNSA come from the germline V gene. Losses at the gene ends were 1 base for V and 0 bases for J; bases not matched to a gene: 2. The CDR3 consists of 15 residues. In DNA form, the CDR3 reads TGTGCCAGCAGCTTAGGGGGACAGGCCTCCTACGAGCAGTACTTC. This translates into CASSLGGQASYEQYF.

The CDR3 loop reads CASSSGPRDEKLFF. CDR3 sequence (DNA): TGTGCCAGCAGCTCCGGTCCAAGGGATGAAAAACTGTTTTTT. V is TRBV2 and J is TRBJ1-4; D unclear. The CDR3 loop spans 14 amino acids. From germline, CDR1 is SNHLY and CDR2 FYNNEI. Trimming took off 6 bases at V and 6 bases at J, with 14 bases between the two ends.

This chain joins TRBV6-1 and TRBJ2-7; 9 bases match TRBD1. Germline CDR1 is MNHNS and CDR2 is SASEGT. The CDR3 runs to 15 residues. V lost 6 bases to trimming and J lost 3 bases; unmatched junction nucleotides: 9. The CDR3 spells CASRRVRDRDYEQYF. The CDR3 DNA reads TGTGCCAGCAGACGCGTCCGGGACAGGGACTACGAGCAGTACTTC.

The J gene is TRBJ1-3, the V gene TRBV6-1; D perhaps matches TRBD1 (6 bases). In germline, CDR1 is MNHNS, CDR2 SASEGT. This CDR3 comprises 14 residues. Trimming pared 10 bases from V and 3 bases from J, leaving 16 bases between. The CDR3 nucleotides are TGTGCCACCGGGGGGCGCAGGGGTGGAAACACCATATATTTT. Translated: CATGGRRGGNTIYF.

On this clone itself: A much larger clone lies a single base off, so this may be a read error. Other DNA sequences in this sample translate to the same CDR3. The CDR3 coding sequence is TGTGCCAGCAGCTTAGGGACCTACGAGCAGTACTTC. Its translation is CASSLGTYEQYF. The rearrangement uses TRBV7-2 and TRBJ2-7; unclear D gene. The CDR3 loop spans 12 amino acids. Between the trimmed V and J ends, which lost 1 base and 2 bases, there was a span of 3 bases. Germline loops: CDR1 SGHTA, CDR2 FQGNSA.

V gene TRBV7-2 combines with J gene TRBJ2-1, with 11 nucleotides matching TRBD2. Germline lookup yields CDR1 SGHTA and CDR2 FQGNSA. V lost 0 bases, J lost 7 bases, and 8 bases stayed unmatched. The CDR3 loop spans 17 amino acids. The CDR3 region is CASSLAPLAGVLNEQFF. The CDR3 nucleotides are TGTGCCAGCAGCTTAGCTCCACTAGCGGGAGTCTTAAATGAGCAGTTCTTC.

The chain joins TRBV4-2 to TRBJ1-4; 9 bases are a match to TRBD1. CDR3 length: 18 amino acids. Germline values: CDR1 LGHNA, CDR2 YNFKEQ. The V and J ends lost 0 bases and 3 bases, in that order; junction bases with no gene match: 8. CDR3 nucleotides: TGTGCCAGCAGCCAAGAGGGGGGACAGGGAGCAGCTAATGAAAAACTGTTTTTT. It codes for CASSQEGGQGAANEKLFF.

About this clone: Other DNA sequences from this sample encode an identical CDR3 as well. The rearrangement uses TRBV5-1 and TRBJ1-3; D ambiguous. Trimming stripped 0 bases from V and 2 bases from J, with 6 bases between. This CDR3 spans 14 amino acids. Per the germline V gene, CDR1 is SGHRS and CDR2 is YFSETQ. The CDR3 bases are TGCGCCAGCAGCTTGGGGGGTCCTGGAAACACCATATATTTT. Its protein product is CASSLGGPGNTIYF. The variable domain in full, completed from reference TRBV5-1 and TRBJ1-3, reads KAGVTQTPRYLIKTRGQQVTLSCSPISGHRSVSWYQQTPGQGLQFLFEYFSETQRNKGNFPGRFSGRQFSNSRSEMNVSTLELGDSALYLCASSLGGPGNTIYFGEGSWLTVV.

The chain joins TRBV7-2 to TRBJ1-1; 7 bases match TRBD1. Germline assignment: CDR1 SGHTA and CDR2 FQGNSA. V dropped 8 bases and J dropped 4; count of bases not matched to a gene: 10. This CDR3 comprises 14 residues. The DNA for the CDR3 is TGTGCCAGCGACATTCAAGGGGGCCGCACTGAAGCTTTCTTT. This gives the protein CASDIQGGRTEAFF.

The rearrangement uses TRBV2 and TRBJ1-2; weak D call: TRBD1 (6 bases). The germline gives CDR1 SNHLY, CDR2 FYNNEI. With 3 bases removed from V and 5 bases from J, the gap between germline ends came to 16 bases. CDR3 size: 15 residues. The CDR3, as DNA: TGTGCCAGCAGTGACACAGGGACCGCCGTTTATGGCTACACCTTC. It is translated as CASSDTGTAVYGYTF.

Only one count was recorded for this clone. The CDR3 protein is CSVGTGSFNQPQHF. The CDR3 DNA is TGCAGCGTTGGGACAGGGTCGTTTAATCAGCCCCAGCATTTT. V gene TRBV29-1 combines with J gene TRBJ1-5; 8 positions agree with TRBD1. The junction had 6 bases not matched to a gene; V was cut back by 4 bases and J by 4 bases. Germline CDR1 is SQVTM and CDR2 is ANQGSEA. The CDR3 is made up of 14 amino acids.